This TCR beta chain was identified during a study of blood T cell repertoires in COVID-19. The V gene's germline CDR1 is WSHSY and CDR2 SAAADI. With 4 bases removed from V and 5 bases from J, the gap between germline ends came to 20 bases. The CDR3 is 16 amino acids. Repertoires were generated with immunoSEQ multiplex PCR, while TCRdb's copy carries only in-frame clones and drops some. The sample consists of about 70,000 clones, about four fifths of them appearing once. This TCR derives from a woman aged 80 or over with active or convalescent COVID-19. This chain joins TRBV10-2 and TRBJ1-1; a weak D match, TRBD1 (5 bases). Sequencing input: peripheral blood. CDR3 region: CASSGTTGGGKTEAFF. The CDR3 DNA follows: TGCGCCAGCAGTGGGACGACGGGCGGGGGGAAGACTGAAGCTTTCTTT.